This TCR beta chain was retrieved from a study of T cell repertoires in cytomegalovirus infection. TCRdb fed the reads into MiXCR, producing one record per CDR3 protein. The sample contains 310,000 or so distinct CDR3 sequences, about 9.2% of which appear only once. This clonotype occurred a few times. V lost 8 bases to trimming and J lost 10 bases; unmatched junction nucleotides: 10. Looked up from germline, CDR1 is MDHEN and CDR2 is SYDVKM. CDR3 length: 13 residues. The sequenced material came from PBMCs. The sequence was obtained from a human donor in good health (CMV status not recorded). Some clones in this sample may be carry-over from other donors' samples. The chain has TRBV28 and TRBJ1-2, with 10 bases identical to TRBD1. The CDR3 nucleotides read TGTGCCAGCGATGGGGGGACAGGGGTAGACTACACCTTC. Amino acid sequence: CASDGGTGVDYTF.